These 24 T cell receptor beta chains came from one sample sequenced in a study of T-cell reconstitution after alpha-beta-depleted transplantation in children. Unique molecular identifiers were used to barcode this TCRbeta library. TCRdb independently ran MiXCR on the PCR reads; one entry per CDR3 protein. The sample shows under 850,000 distinct CDR3 sequences, roughly 14% of them seen only once. The sequences come from PBMCs, collected before TCRalphabeta/CD19-depleted stem cell transplant. Receptors were obtained from a girl aged 2 to 9 with congenital amegakaryocytic thrombocytopenia, due to receive a stem cell transplant.

This clonotype was counted only a few times. V and J are TRBV20-1 and TRBJ2-5; 11 bases are a match to TRBD1. After removal of 5 bases from V and 5 bases from J, the junction contained 4 bases not matched to a gene. The germline V gene has CDR1 DFQATT and CDR2 SNEGSKA (reference sequence). CDR3 length: 13 residues. The CDR3 sequence: CSAGTGGDETQYF. The CDR3 bases are TGCAGTGCTGGGACAGGGGGGGATGAGACCCAGTACTTC.

As regards this clonotype: At one end the junction does not follow the germline gene, possibly because of a read error. The J gene is TRBJ2-1, the V gene TRBV29-1, with D perhaps TRBD2 (6 bases). Per germline, CDR1 SQVTM and CDR2 ANQGSEA. This CDR3 spans 14 amino acids. The CDR3 nucleotides are TGCAGCGTGGAAGGACTATCTCCTTACAATGAGCAGTTCTTC. Encoded protein: CSVEGLSPYNEQFF.

This clonotype was seen at least ten times. This rearrangement joins TRBV12-3 or TRBV12-4 to TRBJ2-1; 11 positions match TRBD1. This CDR3 has 13 amino acids. V lost 10 bases to trimming and J lost 15 bases; unmatched junction nucleotides: 14. The DNA for the CDR3 is TGTGCCACCTCCTCGGACAGGGGGCGATGGCGGTTCTTC. Encoded protein: CATSSDRGRWRFF.

The chain couples TRBV20-1 to TRBJ2-7; maybe TRBD2 (5 bases). There are 14 residues in the CDR3. From germline, CDR1 is DFQATT and CDR2 SNEGSKA (reference sequence). Trimming cost V 2 bases and J 0 bases, with 11 bases left between them. In nucleotides, the CDR3 is TGCAGTGCTAGACGCGGGTCTAGCTCCTACGAGCAGTACTTC. This translates into CSARRGSSSYEQYF.

This chain uses TRBV27 with TRBJ2-2; D not resolved. V lost 2 bases, J lost 6 bases, and 7 bases lay in between. Per the germline V gene, CDR1 is MNHEY and CDR2 is SMNVEV (reference sequence). This CDR3 contains 13 residues. CDR3 DNA sequence: TGTGCCAGCAGTTTAAAGGTGGCCGGGGAGCTGTTTTTT. Its translation: CASSLKVAGELFF.

Details on this clonotype: A much larger clone is a single base away; this may be a read error. Written as DNA, the CDR3 is TGCGCCAGCAGCTCACGTCGACTAGCGAGGGGGCCCTACAATGAGCAGTTCTTC. Translation: CASSSRRLARGPYNEQFF. This chain connects TRBV5-1 to TRBJ2-1; the D gene is possibly TRBD2 (8 bases). Germline assignment: CDR1 SGHRS and CDR2 YFSETQ. This CDR3 has 18 residues. V was trimmed by 3 bases and J by 2 bases, leaving 21 bases between them.

CDR3 nucleotide sequence: TGTGCCTGTCGACAGGGTTCCATCCACGAGCAGTACTTC. This encodes CACRQGSIHEQYF. The chain has TRBV30 and TRBJ2-7, with TRBD1 matching 7 bases. This CDR3 has 13 residues. Germline V CDR1 and CDR2: GTSNPN, SVGIG (reference sequence). V was pared by 6 bases and J by 5 bases, with 10 bases of the junction left unmatched.

This clonotype appeared many times. V usage is TRBV12-3 or TRBV12-4 and J usage is TRBJ2-3; 8 nucleotides match TRBD2. The CDR3 spans 15 residues. The trim removed 1 base at V and 3 bases at J, leaving 3 bases unmatched. The CDR3: CASSLVGLATDTQYF. The DNA of the CDR3 is TGTGCCAGCAGTTTAGTAGGACTAGCAACAGATACGCAGTATTTT.

This clonotype has a count of ten or more. J is TRBJ1-2 and V is TRBV20-1, with a weak D call TRBD1 (5 bases). The CDR3 is made up of 14 amino acids. Germline V gene lookup returns CDR1 DFQATT and CDR2 SNEGSKA (reference sequence). V lost 5 bases to trimming and J lost 5 bases, with 18 bases between them. The CDR3 DNA follows: TGCAGTGCTCGCACGGAACTACAGGAGTATGGCTACACCTTC. Translation: CSARTELQEYGYTF.

The rearrangement uses TRBV11-2 and TRBJ2-5; a weak D match, TRBD1 (6 bases). The CDR3 contains 16 residues. CDR1 is SGHAT and CDR2 is FQNNGV in the germline V gene. V was clipped by 1 base and J by 5 bases, with 17 bases between them. CDR3 protein: CASSLVQSGGRETQYF. The CDR3 DNA reads as TGTGCCAGCAGCTTAGTGCAAAGTGGGGGCCGGGAGACCCAGTACTTC.

Concerning this clonotype: A much larger clone sits a single nucleotide away, making a read error possible. The chain couples TRBV14 to TRBJ2-3; possible D gene TRBD2, 6 bases. This CDR3 region has 14 residues. The V gene's germline CDR1 is SGHDN and CDR2 FVKESK. The CDR3 loop reads CASCQARDLDTQYF. Written as DNA, the CDR3 is TGTGCCAGCTGCCAAGCGCGGGACCTCGATACGCAGTATTTT.

This clonotype has ten or more counts. The chain has TRBV5-1 and TRBJ1-3, with D maybe TRBD1 (5 bases). Germline V gives CDR1 SGHRS, CDR2 YFSETQ. This CDR3 spans 16 amino acids. V was shortened by 0 bases and J by 1 base, with 11 bases between the two germline ends. Here the CDR3 reads CASSLETRDSGNTIYF. CDR3 DNA: TGCGCCAGCAGCTTGGAGACCAGGGATTCTGGAAACACCATATATTTT. Drawing the rest from reference TRBV5-1 and TRBJ1-3, the complete variable domain is KAGVTQTPRYLIKTRGQQVTLSCSPISGHRSVSWYQQTPGQGLQFLFEYFSETQRNKGNFPGRFSGRQFSNSRSEMNVSTLELGDSALYLCASSLETRDSGNTIYFGEGSWLTVV.

The chain uses TRBV5-1 and TRBJ1-1, with TRBD1 matching over 7 bases. CDR3 length: 18 amino acids. V trimming: 8 bases; J trimming: 1 base; junction bases outside the gene matches: 20. Germline V gene lookup returns CDR1 SGHRS and CDR2 YFSETQ. In nucleotides, the CDR3 is TGCGCCAGTGCATCATCCCAACAGCGGAGGACAGGGAACACTGAAGCTTTCTTT. As protein: CASASSQQRRTGNTEAFF.

The CDR3, as DNA: TGCGCCAGCAGCTTGAGGGCCCCTATGAACACTGAAGCTTTCTTT. It encodes CASSLRAPMNTEAFF. The rearrangement joins TRBV5-1 to TRBJ1-1; the D is unclear. Germline lookup yields CDR1 SGHRS and CDR2 YFSETQ. This CDR3 has 15 amino acids. Trimming cost V 1 base and J 0 bases, with 10 bases left between them.

This clonotype appeared many times. The chain has TRBV5-1 and TRBJ2-1, with D maybe TRBD1 (5 bases). This CDR3 is 16 amino acids long. Trimming removed 3 bases from V and 2 bases from J, with 15 bases in between. Germline CDR1 is SGHRS and CDR2 is YFSETQ. CDR3 loop: CASSSLGRAPYNEQFF. The DNA for the CDR3 is TGCGCCAGCAGCTCATTAGGCAGGGCGCCCTACAATGAGCAGTTCTTC.

This clonotype has at least ten counts. The chain employs TRBV20-1 and TRBJ2-5; 10 bases are shared with TRBD2. There are 15 residues in the CDR3. Germline assignment: CDR1 DFQATT and CDR2 SNEGSKA (reference sequence). The junction had 9 bases not matched to a gene; V was cut back by 4 bases and J by 4 bases. CDR3 sequence (DNA): TGCAGTGCTACGCCGGCTAGCGGGAGTTTAGAGACCCAGTACTTC. Translated: CSATPASGSLETQYF.

This chain uses TRBV20-1 with TRBJ2-7, with D possibly matching TRBD2 (5 bases). Germline V gene data show CDR1 as DFQATT and CDR2 as SNEGSKA (reference sequence). This CDR3 has 13 amino acids. V lost 1 base to trimming and J lost 5 bases, with 12 bases between them. The CDR3 loop is CSARGVRLNEQYF. In nucleotides, the CDR3 is TGCAGTGCTAGAGGGGTCAGACTAAACGAGCAGTACTTC.

This clonotype was counted a few times. The rearrangement uses TRBV5-1 and TRBJ2-7, with D possibly TRBD2 on 5 matching bases. The V gene lost 7 bases and the J gene lost 5 bases, with 13 bases spanning the gap. The CDR3 is made up of 12 amino acids. The germline CDR1 and CDR2 sequences are SGHRS and YFSETQ. In DNA, the CDR3 is TGCGCCAGCTCCACCACTAGGAACGAGCAGTACTTC. It specifies CASSTTRNEQYF.

This clonotype was seen repeatedly, ten times or more. The chain joins TRBV5-1 to TRBJ2-1, with D maybe TRBD2 (6 bases). This CDR3 contains 15 residues. The germline gives CDR1 SGHRS, CDR2 YFSETQ. Trimming stripped 4 bases from V and 8 bases from J, with 19 bases between. The CDR3 protein is CASSLSGWENDEQFF. The CDR3 nucleotides are TGCGCCAGCAGCCTGAGCGGGTGGGAGAATGATGAGCAGTTCTTC.

This rearrangement joins TRBV29-1 to TRBJ2-5; D might be TRBD1 (6 bases). With 6 bases removed from V and 5 bases from J, the gap between germline ends came to 16 bases. Germline CDR1 SQVTM, CDR2 ANQGSEA. CDR3 length equals 13 residues. Here the CDR3 DNA reads TGCAGCGTGAGAAATACAGGGAGTGAGACCCAGTACTTC. The encoded protein is CSVRNTGSETQYF.

In this sample, this clonotype turned up many times. This sequence joins TRBV11-2 and TRBJ2-1, with D maybe TRBD1 (6 bases). This CDR3 has 14 amino acids. Germline-derived CDR1 and CDR2 are SGHAT and FQNNGV. Trimming shortened V by 4 bases and J by 10 bases, and 17 bases separated the two germline ends. CDR3 loop: CASSSSWGHEEQFF. The CDR3 DNA follows: TGTGCCAGCAGCTCCTCATGGGGGCATGAGGAGCAGTTCTTC. The entire variable domain, with the rest obtained from reference TRBV11-2 and TRBJ2-1, is as follows: EAGVAQSPRYKIIEKRQSVAFWCNPISGHATLYWYQQILGQGPKLLIQFQNNGVVDDSQLPKDRFSAERLKGVDSTLKIQPAKLEDSAVYLCASSSSWGHEEQFFGPGTRLTVL.

This clonotype was counted at least ten times. The rearrangement uses TRBV5-1 and TRBJ2-5; unclear D gene. V lost 0 bases and J 1 base, leaving 4 bases between the germline ends. The CDR3 consists of 13 residues. In germline, CDR1 is SGHRS, CDR2 YFSETQ. The CDR3 DNA follows: TGCGCCAGCAGCTTGGAGGGCCAAGAGACCCAGTACTTC. Translation: CASSLEGQETQYF.

This clonotype has a count of ten or more. DNA of the CDR3: TGCGCCAGCAGCTTGGTTCGGCCCAATGAGCAGTTCTTC. It encodes CASSLVRPNEQFF. The J gene is TRBJ2-1, the V gene TRBV5-1; D ambiguous. The CDR3 spans 13 residues. Germline CDR1 is SGHRS and CDR2 is YFSETQ. V was pared by 0 bases and J by 6 bases, with 7 bases between.

This clonotype was recorded many times. The V and J genes are TRBV20-1 and TRBJ2-7; D perhaps matches TRBD1 (5 bases). The V gene's germline CDR1 is DFQATT and CDR2 SNEGSKA (reference sequence). V lost 1 base, J lost 1 base, and 11 bases lay in between. This CDR3 is 14 amino acids long. The CDR3 here is CSARGRAPSYEQYF. The CDR3 coding sequence is TGCAGTGCTAGAGGCAGGGCCCCTTCCTACGAGCAGTACTTC.